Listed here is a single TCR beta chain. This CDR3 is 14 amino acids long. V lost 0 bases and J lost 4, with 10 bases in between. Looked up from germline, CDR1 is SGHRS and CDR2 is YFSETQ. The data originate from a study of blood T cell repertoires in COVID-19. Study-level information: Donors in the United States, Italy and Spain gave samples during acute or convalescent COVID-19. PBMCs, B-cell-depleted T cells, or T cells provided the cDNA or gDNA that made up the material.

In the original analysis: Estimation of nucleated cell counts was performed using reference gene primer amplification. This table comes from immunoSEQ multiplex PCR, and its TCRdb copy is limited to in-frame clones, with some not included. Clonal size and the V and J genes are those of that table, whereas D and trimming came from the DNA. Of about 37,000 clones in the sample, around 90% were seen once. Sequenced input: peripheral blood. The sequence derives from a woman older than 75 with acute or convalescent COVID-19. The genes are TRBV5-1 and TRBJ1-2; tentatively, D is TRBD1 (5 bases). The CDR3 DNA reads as TGCGCCAGCAGCTTGGGAACAGGAGCCTATGGCTACACCTTC. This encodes CASSLGTGAYGYTF. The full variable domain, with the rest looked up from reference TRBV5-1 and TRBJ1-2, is KAGVTQTPRYLIKTRGQQVTLSCSPISGHRSVSWYQQTPGQGLQFLFEYFSETQRNKGNFPGRFSGRQFSNSRSEMNVSTLELGDSALYLCASSLGTGAYGYTFGSGTRLTVV.